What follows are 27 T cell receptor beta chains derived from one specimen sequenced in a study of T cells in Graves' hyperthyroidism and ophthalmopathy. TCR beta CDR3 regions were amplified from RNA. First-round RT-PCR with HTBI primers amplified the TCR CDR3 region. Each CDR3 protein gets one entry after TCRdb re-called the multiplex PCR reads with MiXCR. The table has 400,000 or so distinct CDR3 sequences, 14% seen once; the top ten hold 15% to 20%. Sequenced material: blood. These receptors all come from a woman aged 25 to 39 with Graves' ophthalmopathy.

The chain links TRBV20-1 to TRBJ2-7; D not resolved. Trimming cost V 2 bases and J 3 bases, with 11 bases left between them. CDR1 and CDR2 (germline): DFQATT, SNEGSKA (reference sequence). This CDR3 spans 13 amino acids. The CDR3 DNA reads TGCAGTGCTAGACTCCCTAGTGACTACGAGCAGTACTTC. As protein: CSARLPSDYEQYF.

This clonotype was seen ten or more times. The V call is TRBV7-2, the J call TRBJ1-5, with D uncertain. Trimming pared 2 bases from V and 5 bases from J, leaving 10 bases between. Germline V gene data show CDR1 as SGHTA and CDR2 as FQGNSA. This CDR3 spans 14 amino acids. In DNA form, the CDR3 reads TGTGCCAGCAGCTTATCGGGAGTGGATCAGCCCCAGCATTTT. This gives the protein CASSLSGVDQPQHF.

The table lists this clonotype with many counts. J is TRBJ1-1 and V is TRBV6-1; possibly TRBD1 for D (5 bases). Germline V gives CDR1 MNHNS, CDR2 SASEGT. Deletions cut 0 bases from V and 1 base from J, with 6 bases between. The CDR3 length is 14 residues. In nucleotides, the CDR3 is TGTGCCAGCAGTGAAGCGCAGGGGAACACTGAAGCTTTCTTT. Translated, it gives CASSEAQGNTEAFF.

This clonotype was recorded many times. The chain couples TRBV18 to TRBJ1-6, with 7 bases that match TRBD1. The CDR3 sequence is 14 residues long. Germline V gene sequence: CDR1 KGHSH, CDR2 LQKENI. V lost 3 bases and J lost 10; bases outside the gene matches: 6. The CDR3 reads CASSPRQGDSPLHF. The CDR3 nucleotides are TGTGCCAGCTCACCGAGACAGGGCGACTCACCCCTCCACTTT.

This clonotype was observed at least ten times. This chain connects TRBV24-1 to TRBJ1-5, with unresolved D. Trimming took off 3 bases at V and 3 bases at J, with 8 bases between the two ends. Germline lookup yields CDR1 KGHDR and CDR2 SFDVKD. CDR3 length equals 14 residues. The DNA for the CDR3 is TGTGCCACCAGTGATGTCAGGTTCAATCAGCCCCAGCATTTT. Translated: CATSDVRFNQPQHF.

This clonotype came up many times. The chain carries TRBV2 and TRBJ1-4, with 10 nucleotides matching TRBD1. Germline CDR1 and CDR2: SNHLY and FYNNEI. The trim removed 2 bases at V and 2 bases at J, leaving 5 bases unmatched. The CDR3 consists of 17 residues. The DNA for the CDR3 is TGTGCCAGCAGTGAAAGGACAGGGGGATTGACTAATGAAAAACTGTTTTTT. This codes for CASSERTGGLTNEKLFF.

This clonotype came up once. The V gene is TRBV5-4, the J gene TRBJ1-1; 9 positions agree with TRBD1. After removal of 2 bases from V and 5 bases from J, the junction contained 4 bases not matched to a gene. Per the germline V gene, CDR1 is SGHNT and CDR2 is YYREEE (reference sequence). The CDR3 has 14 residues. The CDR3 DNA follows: TGTGCCAGCAGCTTAGGGACAGGGCGAACTGAAGCTTTCTTT. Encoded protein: CASSLGTGRTEAFF.

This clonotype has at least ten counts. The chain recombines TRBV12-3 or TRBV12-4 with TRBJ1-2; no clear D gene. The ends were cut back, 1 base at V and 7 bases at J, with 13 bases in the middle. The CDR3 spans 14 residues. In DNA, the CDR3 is TGTGCCAGCAGTTTAGAAGGGCTTGGCCTTGGCTACACCTTC. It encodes CASSLEGLGLGYTF.

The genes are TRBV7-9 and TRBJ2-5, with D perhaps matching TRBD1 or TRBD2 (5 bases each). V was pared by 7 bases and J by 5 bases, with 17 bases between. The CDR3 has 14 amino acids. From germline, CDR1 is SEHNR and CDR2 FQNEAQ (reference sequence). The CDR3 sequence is CASTHEGPGETQYF. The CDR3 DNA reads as TGTGCCAGCACCCACGAGGGACCGGGGGAGACCCAGTACTTC.

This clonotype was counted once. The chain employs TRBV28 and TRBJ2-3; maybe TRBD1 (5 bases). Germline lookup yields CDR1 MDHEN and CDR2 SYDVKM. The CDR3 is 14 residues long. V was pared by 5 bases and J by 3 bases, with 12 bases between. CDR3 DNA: TGTGCCAGCAGTCCCGTGGGGCCGACAGATACGCAGTATTTT. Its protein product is CASSPVGPTDTQYF.

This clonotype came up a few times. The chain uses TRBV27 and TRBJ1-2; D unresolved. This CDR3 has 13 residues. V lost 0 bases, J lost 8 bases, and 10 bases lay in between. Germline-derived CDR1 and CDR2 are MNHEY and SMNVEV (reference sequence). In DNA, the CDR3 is TGTGCCAGCAGTTTATCGGTAGGAAGCGGCTACACCTTC. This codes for CASSLSVGSGYTF.

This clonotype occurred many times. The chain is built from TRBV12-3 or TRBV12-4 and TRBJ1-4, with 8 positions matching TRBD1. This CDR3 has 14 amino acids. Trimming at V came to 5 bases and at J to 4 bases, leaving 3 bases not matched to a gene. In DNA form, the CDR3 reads TGTGCCAGCAGTCTCAGGGGGCGTAATGAAAAACTGTTTTTT. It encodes CASSLRGRNEKLFF.

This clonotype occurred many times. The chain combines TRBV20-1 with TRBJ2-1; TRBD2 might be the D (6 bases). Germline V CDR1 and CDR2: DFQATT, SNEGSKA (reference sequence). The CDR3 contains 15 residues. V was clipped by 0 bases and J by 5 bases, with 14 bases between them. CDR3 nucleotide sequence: TGCAGTGCTAGAGATTTTCGCGGGGATAACAATGAGCAGTTCTTC. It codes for CSARDFRGDNNEQFF.

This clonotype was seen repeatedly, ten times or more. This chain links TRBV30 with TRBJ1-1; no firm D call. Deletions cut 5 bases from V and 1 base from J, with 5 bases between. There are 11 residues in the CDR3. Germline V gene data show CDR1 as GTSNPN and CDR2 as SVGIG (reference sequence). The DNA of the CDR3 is TGTGCCTGGGCCGAGAACACTGAAGCTTTCTTT. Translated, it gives CAWAENTEAFF.

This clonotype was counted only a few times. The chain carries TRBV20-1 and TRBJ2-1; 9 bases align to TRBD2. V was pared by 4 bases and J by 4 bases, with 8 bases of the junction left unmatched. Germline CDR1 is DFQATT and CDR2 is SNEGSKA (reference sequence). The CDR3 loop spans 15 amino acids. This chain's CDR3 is CSATYGLAPYNEQFF. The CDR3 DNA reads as TGCAGTGCTACCTACGGACTAGCGCCTTACAATGAGCAGTTCTTC.

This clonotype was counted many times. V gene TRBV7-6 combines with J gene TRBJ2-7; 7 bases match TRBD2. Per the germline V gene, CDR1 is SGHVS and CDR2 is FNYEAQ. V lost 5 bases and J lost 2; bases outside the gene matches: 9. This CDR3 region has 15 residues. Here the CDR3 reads CASSPGGGKAYEQYF. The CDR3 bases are TGTGCCAGCAGCCCGGGCGGGGGTAAAGCCTACGAGCAGTACTTC. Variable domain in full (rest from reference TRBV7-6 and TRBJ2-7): GAGVSQSPRYKVTKRGQDVALRCDPISGHVSLYWYRQALGQGPEFLTYFNYEAQQDKSGLPNDRFSAERPEGSISTLTIQRTEQRDSAMYRCASSPGGGKAYEQYFGPGTRLTVT.

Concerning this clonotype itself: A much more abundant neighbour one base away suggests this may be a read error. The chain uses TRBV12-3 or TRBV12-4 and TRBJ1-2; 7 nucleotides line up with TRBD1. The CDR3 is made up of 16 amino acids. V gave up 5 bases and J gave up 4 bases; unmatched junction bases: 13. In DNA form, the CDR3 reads TGTGCCAGCAGTCCCCAAGGTGGCAGGGGGTTCTATGGCTACACCTTC. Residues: CASSPQGGRGFYGYTF.

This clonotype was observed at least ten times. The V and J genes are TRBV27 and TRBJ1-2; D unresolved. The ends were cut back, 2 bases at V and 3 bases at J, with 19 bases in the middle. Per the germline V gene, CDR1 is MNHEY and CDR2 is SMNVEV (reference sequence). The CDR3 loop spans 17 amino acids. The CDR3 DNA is TGTGCCAGCAGTTTAGGAATGGATGTCTGGGATTACTATGGCTACACCTTC. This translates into CASSLGMDVWDYYGYTF.

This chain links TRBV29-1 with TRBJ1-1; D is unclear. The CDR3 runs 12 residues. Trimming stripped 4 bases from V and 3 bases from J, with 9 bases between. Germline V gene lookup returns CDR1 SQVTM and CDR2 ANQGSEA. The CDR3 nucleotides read TGCAGCGTTGGAAACATGCACACTGAAGCTTTCTTT. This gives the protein CSVGNMHTEAFF.

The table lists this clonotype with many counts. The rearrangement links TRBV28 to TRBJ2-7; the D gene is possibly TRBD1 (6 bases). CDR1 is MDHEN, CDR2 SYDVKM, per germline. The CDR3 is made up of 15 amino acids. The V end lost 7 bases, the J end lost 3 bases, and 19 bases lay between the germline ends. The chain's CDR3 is CASTIGRGFHYEQYF. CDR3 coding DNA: TGTGCCAGCACAATTGGAAGGGGGTTCCACTACGAGCAGTACTTC. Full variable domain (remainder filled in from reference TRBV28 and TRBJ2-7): DVKVTQSSRYLVKRTGEKVFLECVQDMDHENMFWYRQDPGLGLRLIYFSYDVKMKEKGDIPEGYSVSREKKERFSLILESASTNQTSMYLCASTIGRGFHYEQYFGPGTRLTVT.

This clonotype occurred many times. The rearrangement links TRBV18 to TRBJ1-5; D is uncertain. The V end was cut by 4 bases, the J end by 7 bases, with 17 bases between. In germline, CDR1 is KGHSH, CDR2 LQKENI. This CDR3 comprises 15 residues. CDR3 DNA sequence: TGTGCCAGCTCACGAGGGATGGGGTTAGGCCAGCCCCAGCATTTT. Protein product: CASSRGMGLGQPQHF.

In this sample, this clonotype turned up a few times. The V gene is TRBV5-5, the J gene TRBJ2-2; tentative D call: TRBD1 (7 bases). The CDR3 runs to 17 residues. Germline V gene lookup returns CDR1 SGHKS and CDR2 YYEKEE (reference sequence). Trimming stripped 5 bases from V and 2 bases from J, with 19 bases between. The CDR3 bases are TGTGCCAGCAGTGTACCGGCGGGACAGCCTAACACCGGGGAGCTGTTTTTT. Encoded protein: CASSVPAGQPNTGELFF.

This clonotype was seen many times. The CDR3 DNA follows: TGTGCCAGCAGCTTACTCCAGTACAATGAGCAGTTCTTC. This codes for CASSLLQYNEQFF. The J gene is TRBJ2-1, the V gene TRBV7-3; D call uncertain. This CDR3 comprises 13 residues. V lost 2 bases and J 4 bases, leaving 6 bases between the germline ends. Germline CDR1 reads SGHTA; CDR2 reads FQGTGA.

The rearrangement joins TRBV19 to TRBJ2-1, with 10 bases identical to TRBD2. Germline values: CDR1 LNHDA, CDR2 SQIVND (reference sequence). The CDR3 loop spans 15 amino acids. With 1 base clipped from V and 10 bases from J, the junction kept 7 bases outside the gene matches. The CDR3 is CASSIVSGGALEQFF. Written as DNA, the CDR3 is TGTGCCAGTAGTATAGTCAGCGGGGGGGCCTTAGAGCAGTTCTTC.

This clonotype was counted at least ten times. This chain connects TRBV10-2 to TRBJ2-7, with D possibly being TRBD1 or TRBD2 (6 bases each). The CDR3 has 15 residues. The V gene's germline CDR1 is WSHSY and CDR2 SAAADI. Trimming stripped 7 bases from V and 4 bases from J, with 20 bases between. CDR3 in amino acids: CASIQGETGGYEQYF. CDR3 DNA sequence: TGCGCCAGCATCCAGGGAGAGACAGGAGGGTACGAGCAGTACTTC.

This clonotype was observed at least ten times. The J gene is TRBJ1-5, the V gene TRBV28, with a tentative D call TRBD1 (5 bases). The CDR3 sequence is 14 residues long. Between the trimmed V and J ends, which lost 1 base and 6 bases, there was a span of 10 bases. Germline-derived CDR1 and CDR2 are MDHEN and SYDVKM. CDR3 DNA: TGTGCCAGCAGTTTATCTGAGGGGCGTCAGCCCCAGCATTTT. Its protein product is CASSLSEGRQPQHF.

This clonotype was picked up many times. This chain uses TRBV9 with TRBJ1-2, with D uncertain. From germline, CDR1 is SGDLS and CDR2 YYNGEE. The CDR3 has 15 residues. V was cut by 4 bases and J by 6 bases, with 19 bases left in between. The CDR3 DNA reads TGTGCCAGCAGCCGCCCGATAGGCTCCGGTCATGGCTACACCTTC. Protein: CASSRPIGSGHGYTF.